This is a list of T cell receptor beta chains from one sample in a study of T cells in Graves' hyperthyroidism and ophthalmopathy. TCRdb recomputed calls from the multiplex PCR reads with MiXCR, one row per CDR3 protein. This table has about 840,000 distinct CDR3 sequences, roughly 40% appearing once. Material for sequencing was blood. The receptor source for this set is a man in his late teens or twenties with Graves' hyperthyroidism. Both conserved end residues are trimmed from each CDR3. Fields, in order: J gene, CDR3 length, V gene, CDR3 protein.

>TRBJ1-5|14|TRBV15
ATSRDPGKGGQPQH
>TRBJ1-1|14|TRBV19
ASSIDIIGPRSEAF
>TRBJ2-5|14|TRBV6-5
AISYSLAGGTETQY
>TRBJ2-7|13|TRBV10-3
AISGTQGTSYEQY
>TRBJ2-2|13|TRBV7-2
ASTLGLADTGELF
>TRBJ2-5|11|TRBV24-1
ATSDLDGGTQY
>TRBJ2-7|11|TRBV2
ASSPRVTYEQY
>TRBJ2-5|10|TRBV29-1
SVISGEETQY
>TRBJ2-3|12|TRBV7-3
ASSLYGLTDTQY
>TRBJ1-4|15|TRBV5-4
ASPWGRGRPTNEKLF
>TRBJ1-4|11|TRBV20-1
SAAEGLNEKLF
>TRBJ2-5|12|TRBV10-2
ASRLQGARETQY
>TRBJ1-1|11|TRBV12-3/TRBV12-4
ASTLGTPLEAF
>TRBJ2-5|11|TRBV20-1
SASDGGRETQY
>TRBJ1-1|11|TRBV5-8
ASSQGDVTEAF
>TRBJ2-5|13|TRBV7-9
ASSFSAGPGETQY
>TRBJ2-5|15|TRBV7-8
ASSDTEASGGPETQY
>TRBJ2-5|12|TRBV12-3/TRBV12-4
ASSLPGLWETQY
>TRBJ1-2|11|TRBV20-1
SASEGPLYGYT
>TRBJ1-6|12|TRBV10-2
ASSATPNDSPLH
>TRBJ2-5|12|TRBV7-2
ASSLVSSRETQY
>TRBJ2-7|11|TRBV19
ASSIGGANEQY
>TRBJ1-5|12|TRBV13
ASSIGQTREPQH
>TRBJ1-5|12|TRBV20-1
AWNVGQGNQPQH
>TRBJ2-7|11|TRBV20-1
SAGSGRRYEQY
>TRBJ2-7|12|TRBV29-1
SVVGDRASYEQY
>TRBJ1-5|13|TRBV9
ASSVAGAGGETQH
>TRBJ2-7|12|TRBV7-9
ASSEAGGGHEQY
>TRBJ1-2|14|TRBV9
ASSVVLTGGPSGYT
>TRBJ2-6|14|TRBV7-9
ASSQRGGRGANVLT
>TRBJ1-2|10|TRBV7-9
ASSFLGRGYT
>TRBJ2-5|14|TRBV14
ASSQGSYGLGETQY
>TRBJ1-2|14|TRBV19
ASTPRGQGANYGYT
>TRBJ2-5|14|TRBV6-6
ASKNSGTGVRETQY
>TRBJ1-1|12|TRBV19
ASSLGGYNTEAF
>TRBJ1-1|11|TRBV2
ASSSDRGRGAF
>TRBJ2-7|11|TRBV6-5
ASGTGTPNEQY
>TRBJ2-7|13|TRBV9
ASSVSGASSYEQY
>TRBJ2-2|9|TRBV2
ASRPGGSCF
>TRBJ2-2|14|TRBV5-1
ASRLEIRGNTGELF
>TRBJ1-2|11|TRBV7-2
ASSYVRDGMRT
>TRBJ2-7|13|TRBV4-3
ASSQDLGLPLEQY
>TRBJ1-2|14|TRBV10-3
ASSSSAPGAGYGYT
>TRBJ2-2|12|TRBV20-1
SARALGNTGELF
>TRBJ1-1|13|TRBV4-1
ASSQYMGLNTEAF
>TRBJ2-7|12|TRBV7-9
ASSARDRGNEQY
>TRBJ1-2|12|TRBV29-1
SVETGQGANGYT
>TRBJ1-1|14|TRBV6-4
ASSDQSTAVGTEAF
>TRBJ1-2|10|TRBV19
ASSLPAYGYT
>TRBJ1-2|10|TRBV29-1
SVALGGDGYT